The source of this T cell receptor (beta chain) is a study of T-cell memory formation after mild COVID-19. Study-wide findings and caveats: Clones contracting across day 15 to 85 had a balanced CD4/CD8 profile; later expanding clones leaned CD4+. Some clones that responded turned up in pre-infection memory, which suggests that cross-reactive memory joined in.

TCRdb re-derived calls from the 5' RACE reads in MiXCR, one entry per CDR3 protein. Here the sample spans 470,000 or so distinct CDR3 sequences, roughly 23% being singletons. The CDR3 sequence is 15 residues long. Germline V lookup: CDR1 SGHKS, CDR2 YYEKEE (reference sequence). The ends were cut back, 4 bases at V and 0 bases at J, with 13 bases in the middle. Notes on this clonotype: The antigen is undetermined.

This receptor was taken from an adult woman who had mild COVID-19 (a few samples of this study predate the infection). Cell type and time point are not known. Sequencing was carried out using PBMCs or a T cell subset sorted from them (not recorded which). The chain carries TRBV5-5 and TRBJ1-1; the D gene is possibly TRBD1 (5 bases). CDR3 amino acids: CASSGAGRLNTEAFF. The DNA for the CDR3 is TGTGCCAGCAGCGGTGCGGGACGCCTGAACACTGAAGCTTTCTTT. The full variable domain, rest sourced from reference TRBV5-5 and TRBJ1-1, is DAGVTQSPTHLIKTRGQQVTLRCSPISGHKSVSWYQQVLGQGPQFIFQYYEKEERGRGNFPDRFSARQFPNYSSELNVNALLLGDSALYLCASSGAGRLNTEAFFGQGTRLTVV.